Below are 10 T cell receptor beta chains sequenced from a single sample in a study of early T cells in non-severe SARS-CoV-2 infection. From the 5' RACE reads, TCRdb called clonotypes with MiXCR, one entry per CDR3 protein. The data hold 25,000 to 30,000 distinct CDR3 sequences, with about 4% observed a single time. The source material was whole blood. These receptors originate from an adult who was a healthcare worker with PCR-confirmed SARS-CoV-2 infection or an uninfected control (not recorded which).

J is TRBJ2-7 and V is TRBV7-2; D is ambiguous. Trimming left V 1 base short and J 3 bases short, with 10 bases between. The CDR3 is made up of 14 amino acids. Germline V CDR1 and CDR2: SGHTA, FQGNSA. The CDR3 DNA reads TGTGCCAGCAGCTTAGGAGTCAGACTCTACGAGCAGTACTTC. Protein sequence: CASSLGVRLYEQYF.

This clonotype was recorded many times. This chain uses TRBV7-9 with TRBJ1-6; TRBD1 matches at 8 bases. Germline CDR1 is SEHNR and CDR2 is FQNEAQ (reference sequence). After removal of 4 bases from V and 7 bases from J, the junction contained 9 bases not matched to a gene. This CDR3 region has 16 residues. The CDR3 here is CASSSTGTGSNSPLHF. CDR3 in DNA: TGTGCCAGCAGCTCTACCGGGACAGGCTCGAATTCACCCCTCCACTTT. Complete variable domain (other parts from reference TRBV7-9 and TRBJ1-6): DTGVSQNPRHKITKRGQNVTFRCDPISEHNRLYWYRQTLGQGPEFLTYFQNEAQLEKSRLLSDRFSAERPKGSFSTLEIQRTEQGDSAMYLCASSSTGTGSNSPLHFGNGTRLTVT.

There are many counts of this clonotype. The chain uses TRBV10-1 and TRBJ1-5; unclear D gene. This CDR3 is built from 13 residues. V was clipped by 3 bases and J by 7 bases, with 10 bases between them. Germline V gene sequence: CDR1 WNHNN, CDR2 SYGVQD (reference sequence). CDR3 DNA: TGCGCCAGCAGTGAAGGGTTAGGGCAGCCCCAGCATTTT. Translated, it gives CASSEGLGQPQHF.

This clonotype occurred many times. V is TRBV11-2 and J is TRBJ1-2, with D perhaps TRBD1 (6 bases). The germline CDR1 and CDR2 sequences are SGHAT and FQNNGV. This CDR3 has 15 residues. The V end was cut by 5 bases, the J end by 3 bases, with 16 bases between. Written as DNA, the CDR3 is TGTGCCAGCAGCCGATCTGGGGGCGCTGACTATGGCTACACCTTC. It translates to CASSRSGGADYGYTF.

This clonotype was seen at least ten times. This chain links TRBV24-1 with TRBJ2-3, with 8 bases identical to TRBD2. In germline, CDR1 is KGHDR, CDR2 SFDVKD. V lost 9 bases, J lost 3 bases, and 7 bases stayed unmatched. This CDR3 spans 14 amino acids. CDR3 nucleotides: TGTGCCACCGGGCTAGCGGGTACGACAGATACGCAGTATTTT. Its translation: CATGLAGTTDTQYF.

This clonotype was picked up many times. The CDR3 bases are TGTGCCACCAGTGATGACAGCTACGAGCAGTACTTC. Translating gives CATSDDSYEQYF. This chain connects TRBV24-1 to TRBJ2-7; the D gene is possibly TRBD1 (5 bases). The CDR3 length is 12 residues. Deletions cut 3 bases from V and 3 bases from J, with 5 bases between. Looked up from germline, CDR1 is KGHDR and CDR2 is SFDVKD.

This clonotype was seen ten or more times. This chain joins TRBV20-1 and TRBJ1-2; TRBD1 matches at 10 bases. V shed 0 bases and J 4 bases; nucleotides not matched to a gene: 11. This CDR3 comprises 17 residues. In germline, CDR1 is DFQATT, CDR2 SNEGSKA (reference sequence). The chain's CDR3 is CSARDLGQGSRSYGYTF. CDR3 coding DNA: TGCAGTGCTAGAGACTTGGGACAGGGGAGTCGGAGCTATGGCTACACCTTC.

This clonotype was seen many times. V is TRBV7-2 and J is TRBJ1-1; the D is unclear. Germline CDR1 is SGHTA and CDR2 is FQGNSA. The germline V and J ends were trimmed by 1 base and 1 base, with 7 bases remaining between them. The CDR3 covers 14 residues. The CDR3 sequence is CASSLVSANTEAFF. The CDR3 nucleotides are TGTGCCAGCAGCTTAGTATCCGCGAACACTGAAGCTTTCTTT.

This clonotype was found many times. The chain's CDR3 is CASSDLLARGGNEQFF. CDR3 bases: TGCGCCAGCAGTGACCTGCTAGCGAGGGGGGGCAATGAGCAGTTCTTC. The J gene is TRBJ2-1, the V gene TRBV10-2, with D maybe TRBD2 (7 bases). Trimming took off 3 bases at V and 6 bases at J, with 18 bases between the two ends. This CDR3 is built from 16 residues. From germline, CDR1 is WSHSY and CDR2 SAAADI.

This clonotype occurred many times. This chain joins TRBV6-1 and TRBJ2-3, with 7 bases matching TRBD1. The CDR3 has 16 residues. Per germline, CDR1 MNHNS and CDR2 SASEGT. V shed 6 bases and J 2 bases; nucleotides not matched to a gene: 11. The CDR3 protein is CASRDRPEPNTDTQYF. As DNA, the CDR3 is TGTGCCAGCAGGGACAGGCCTGAACCGAACACAGATACGCAGTATTTT.